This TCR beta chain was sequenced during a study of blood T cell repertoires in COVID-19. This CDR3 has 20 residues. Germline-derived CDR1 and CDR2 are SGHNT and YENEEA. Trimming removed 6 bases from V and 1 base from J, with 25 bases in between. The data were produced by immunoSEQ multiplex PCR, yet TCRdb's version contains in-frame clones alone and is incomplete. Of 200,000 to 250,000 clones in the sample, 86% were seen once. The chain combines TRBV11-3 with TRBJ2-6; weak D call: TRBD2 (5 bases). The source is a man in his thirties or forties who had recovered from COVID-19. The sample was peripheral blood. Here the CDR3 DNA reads TGTGCCAGCAGATATATCGGGGTGACGGACCCGTTATCTGGGGCCAACGTCCTGACTTTC. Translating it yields CASRYIGVTDPLSGANVLTF.